This T cell receptor (beta chain) was documented in a study of shared clonotypes between healthy human individuals. Findings and caveats of the study: Collection of samples was limited to blood; tissue repertoires likely differ. Naive subsets tended to show greater estimated richness than memory subsets. Expectations were that clonotype sharing among donors would be affected by sequencing depth.

Germline V gives CDR1 SGHVS, CDR2 FNYEAQ. Trimming removed 5 bases from V and 2 bases from J, with 21 bases in between. The length of the CDR3 is 18 residues. About this clone: The antigen is not known.

The protocol was immunoSEQ multiplex PCR, while the TCRdb copy is restricted to in-frame clones and leaves out a portion. The table lists millions of clones, about 95% of them singletons, with roughly 1.1% in the top ten. CD8 cells classed as naive were CD45RO-negative and positively selected for CCR7, excluding terminally differentiated effector memory CD45RA+ cells. Participating donors were healthy, HIV-negative adults free of recent acute infections or vaccinations. The chain carries TRBV7-6 and TRBJ2-2; weak D call: TRBD1 (6 bases). Sequenced material: naive CD8+ T cells sorted from blood. This receptor was identified in a man aged 18 to 29 in good health. The CDR3 nucleotides are TGTGCCAGCAGCCTACTTCCCCTGGACAGACCAAACACCGGGGAGCTGTTTTTT. Translation gives CASSLLPLDRPNTGELFF.